This is a list of T cell receptor beta chains from one sample in a study of T cell responses to AZD1222 COVID-19 vaccine. Sequencing used immunoSEQ multiplex PCR; TCRdb keeps in-frame clones, though not all of them. The sample has some 130,000 clones, approximately 91% seen once. Sequences were derived from peripheral blood, sampled on day 0 of AZD1222 vaccination. The receptors here all came from an adult in good health. Both conserved end residues are part of each CDR3. Fields, in order: J gene, V gene, clone size, D gene, CDR3 protein, CDR3 DNA. The D gene is left open where the match is weak. The size of a clone is reported for some rows only, either as once, few or many, or as a class for expanded clones.

J gene: TRBJ2-6
V gene: TRBV18
clone size: -
D gene: -
CDR3 protein: CASSPENSGANVLTF
CDR3 DNA: TGTGCCAGCTCACCGGAGAATTCTGGGGCCAACGTCCTGACTTTC

J gene: TRBJ2-1
V gene: TRBV3-1/TRBV3-2
clone size: -
D gene: -
CDR3 protein: CASSPRPQGSDEQFF
CDR3 DNA: TGTGCCAGCAGCCCCCGGCCACAGGGTTCGGATGAGCAGTTCTTC

J gene: TRBJ1-2
V gene: TRBV4-1
clone size: -
D gene: TRBD1
CDR3 protein: CASQPGQGFGGYTF
CDR3 DNA: TGCGCCAGCCAACCGGGACAGGGCTTTGGTGGCTACACCTTC

J gene: TRBJ2-1
V gene: TRBV4-1
clone size: -
D gene: TRBD2
CDR3 protein: CASSQGVAGPYNEQFF
CDR3 DNA: TGCGCCAGCAGCCAAGGAGTAGCGGGGCCCTACAATGAGCAGTTCTTC

J gene: TRBJ2-7
V gene: TRBV25-1
clone size: once
D gene: -
CDR3 protein: CASSADKAVSYEQYF
CDR3 DNA: TGTGCCAGCAGTGCAGACAAGGCCGTCTCCTACGAGCAGTACTTC

J gene: TRBJ1-1
V gene: TRBV7-9
clone size: -
D gene: -
CDR3 protein: CASSFAGPRDTEAFF
CDR3 DNA: TGTGCCAGCAGCTTTGCAGGGCCCCGTGACACTGAAGCTTTCTTT

J gene: TRBJ2-7
V gene: TRBV2
clone size: -
D gene: -
CDR3 protein: CASRSDGYYEQYF
CDR3 DNA: TGTGCCAGCAGATCGGACGGCTACTACGAGCAGTACTTC

J gene: TRBJ2-7
V gene: TRBV7-9
clone size: few
D gene: TRBD1
CDR3 protein: CASSFGTVYEQYF
CDR3 DNA: TGTGCCAGCAGCTTCGGGACAGTCTACGAGCAGTACTTC

J gene: TRBJ2-7
V gene: TRBV7-3
clone size: -
D gene: -
CDR3 protein: CASSSVGREQYF
CDR3 DNA: TGTGCCAGCAGCTCCGTTGGACGGGAGCAGTACTTC

J gene: TRBJ2-5
V gene: TRBV5-1
clone size: -
D gene: -
CDR3 protein: CASSLSGGETQYF
CDR3 DNA: TGCGCCAGCAGCTTGTCAGGTGGGGAGACCCAGTACTTC

J gene: TRBJ1-4
V gene: TRBV5-1
clone size: -
D gene: -
CDR3 protein: CASSLETNEKLFF
CDR3 DNA: TGCGCCAGCAGCTTGGAAACTAATGAAAAACTGTTTTTT

J gene: TRBJ1-1
V gene: TRBV29-1
clone size: -
D gene: -
CDR3 protein: CSAEAPVGIMNTEAFF
CDR3 DNA: TGCAGCGCCGAGGCGCCAGTCGGGATAATGAACACTGAAGCTTTCTTT

J gene: TRBJ2-5
V gene: TRBV5-1
clone size: -
D gene: -
CDR3 protein: CASSLAGGGVGLETQYF
CDR3 DNA: TGCGCCAGCAGCTTGGCCGGAGGGGGCGTCGGTCTGGAGACCCAGTACTTC

J gene: TRBJ1-4
V gene: TRBV12-3/TRBV12-4
clone size: -
D gene: TRBD1
CDR3 protein: CASSFGQGELFF
CDR3 DNA: TGTGCCAGCAGTTTCGGACAGGGTGAACTGTTTTTT

J gene: TRBJ2-5
V gene: TRBV30
clone size: -
D gene: TRBD1
CDR3 protein: CALNRGETQYF
CDR3 DNA: TGTGCCTTAAACAGGGGAGAGACCCAGTACTTC

J gene: TRBJ1-1
V gene: TRBV5-1
clone size: -
D gene: -
CDR3 protein: CASSSQGPGTVTEAFF
CDR3 DNA: TGCGCCAGCAGCTCCCAGGGTCCTGGTACGGTCACTGAAGCTTTCTTT

J gene: TRBJ2-2
V gene: TRBV6-5
clone size: -
D gene: -
CDR3 protein: CASSFLQTNTGELFF
CDR3 DNA: TGTGCCAGCAGTTTCCTACAGACGAACACCGGGGAGCTGTTTTTT

J gene: TRBJ2-4
V gene: TRBV6-5
clone size: -
D gene: -
CDR3 protein: CASRAGLTAKNIQYF
CDR3 DNA: TGTGCCAGCAGGGCGGGCCTCACGGCCAAAAACATTCAGTACTTC

J gene: TRBJ1-1
V gene: TRBV18
clone size: -
D gene: -
CDR3 protein: CASSPGEGSEAFF
CDR3 DNA: TGTGCCAGCTCACCAGGGGAGGGTAGTGAAGCTTTCTTT

J gene: TRBJ2-3
V gene: TRBV3-1/TRBV3-2
clone size: -
D gene: -
CDR3 protein: CASSQKGGSSTDTQYF
CDR3 DNA: TGTGCCAGCAGCCAAAAAGGGGGGTCTAGCACAGATACGCAGTATTTT

J gene: TRBJ1-2
V gene: TRBV30
clone size: -
D gene: TRBD1
CDR3 protein: CAWRQTGGYGYTF
CDR3 DNA: TGTGCCTGGAGACAAACAGGGGGTTATGGCTACACCTTC

J gene: TRBJ1-2
V gene: TRBV6-1
clone size: -
D gene: -
CDR3 protein: CASSEWATSYGYTF
CDR3 DNA: TGTGCCAGCAGTGAATGGGCCACTTCCTATGGCTACACCTTC

J gene: TRBJ2-7
V gene: TRBV11-2
clone size: once
D gene: -
CDR3 protein: CASSPNRVSYEQYF
CDR3 DNA: TGTGCCAGCAGCCCTAACAGGGTCTCCTACGAGCAGTACTTC

J gene: TRBJ2-7
V gene: TRBV30
clone size: -
D gene: TRBD1
CDR3 protein: CAWGGDRGSREQYF
CDR3 DNA: TGTGCCTGGGGTGGGGACAGGGGGTCTCGGGAGCAGTACTTC

J gene: TRBJ1-1
V gene: TRBV12-5
clone size: -
D gene: -
CDR3 protein: CASGSKINTEAFF
CDR3 DNA: TGTGCTAGTGGTTCGAAAATCAACACTGAAGCTTTCTTT

J gene: TRBJ2-1
V gene: TRBV28
clone size: once
D gene: -
CDR3 protein: CASSPRSPSYNEQFF
CDR3 DNA: TGTGCCAGCAGCCCCCGGTCCCCCTCCTACAATGAGCAGTTCTTC

J gene: TRBJ1-5
V gene: TRBV3-1/TRBV3-2
clone size: -
D gene: -
CDR3 protein: CASSPSWGSNQPQHF
CDR3 DNA: TGTGCCAGCAGCCCCTCCTGGGGCAGCAATCAGCCCCAGCATTTT

J gene: TRBJ1-1
V gene: TRBV7-6
clone size: -
D gene: -
CDR3 protein: CASSLEGDPYEAFF
CDR3 DNA: TGTGCCAGCAGCTTAGAAGGGGACCCTTATGAAGCTTTCTTT

J gene: TRBJ2-5
V gene: TRBV5-1
clone size: -
D gene: -
CDR3 protein: CASSPGLANGETQYF
CDR3 DNA: TGCGCCAGCAGTCCCGGGCTAGCCAACGGGGAGACCCAGTACTTC

J gene: TRBJ1-1
V gene: TRBV5-1
clone size: -
D gene: TRBD1
CDR3 protein: CASSFRTGEEAFF
CDR3 DNA: TGCGCCAGCAGCTTTCGGACAGGAGAAGAAGCTTTCTTT

J gene: TRBJ1-6
V gene: TRBV5-3
clone size: -
D gene: -
CDR3 protein: CARSTPVGGKLLSWDYNSPLHF
CDR3 DNA: TGTGCCAGAAGCACCCCAGTCGGAGGTAAACTTCTATCTTGGGATTATAATTCACCCCTCCACTTT

J gene: TRBJ2-1
V gene: TRBV2
clone size: -
D gene: TRBD2
CDR3 protein: CASSEPAGAYNEQFF
CDR3 DNA: TGTGCCAGCAGTGAACCGGCGGGGGCCTACAATGAGCAGTTCTTC

J gene: TRBJ2-1
V gene: TRBV4-1
clone size: -
D gene: TRBD2
CDR3 protein: CASSQVRGGKHEQFF
CDR3 DNA: TGCGCCAGCAGCCAAGTCCGCGGGGGGAAACATGAGCAGTTCTTC

J gene: TRBJ1-5
V gene: TRBV2
clone size: few
D gene: TRBD1
CDR3 protein: CASRGQSNQPQHF
CDR3 DNA: TGTGCCAGCAGGGGACAGTCAAATCAGCCCCAGCATTTT

J gene: TRBJ1-2
V gene: TRBV6-5
clone size: -
D gene: -
CDR3 protein: CASSWDPRGYGYTF
CDR3 DNA: TGTGCCAGCAGTTGGGACCCCCGGGGTTATGGCTACACCTTC

J gene: TRBJ1-6
V gene: TRBV5-1
clone size: few
D gene: -
CDR3 protein: CASSLASVSPLHF
CDR3 DNA: TGCGCCAGCAGCTTGGCTTCTGTTTCACCCCTCCACTTT

J gene: TRBJ2-2
V gene: TRBV4-2
clone size: -
D gene: -
CDR3 protein: CASSQELQGELFF
CDR3 DNA: TGTGCCAGCAGCCAAGAGTTGCAGGGGGAGCTGTTTTTT

J gene: TRBJ2-7
V gene: TRBV18
clone size: -
D gene: TRBD1
CDR3 protein: CASSPPGQRTYEQYF
CDR3 DNA: TGTGCCAGCTCACCACCGGGACAGAGGACCTACGAGCAGTACTTC

J gene: TRBJ2-3
V gene: TRBV20-1
clone size: -
D gene: -
CDR3 protein: CSATKTDTQYF
CDR3 DNA: TGCAGTGCTACAAAAACAGATACGCAGTATTTT

J gene: TRBJ2-7
V gene: TRBV19
clone size: -
D gene: -
CDR3 protein: CASSPKGVTISYEQYF
CDR3 DNA: TGTGCCAGTAGTCCCAAGGGGGTTACGATCTCCTACGAGCAGTACTTC

J gene: TRBJ1-5
V gene: TRBV10-3
clone size: -
D gene: TRBD1
CDR3 protein: CAISPDRANQPQHF
CDR3 DNA: TGTGCCATCAGCCCCGACAGGGCCAATCAGCCCCAGCATTTT

J gene: TRBJ2-2
V gene: TRBV11-2
clone size: -
D gene: -
CDR3 protein: CASSLGRGSANTGELFF
CDR3 DNA: TGTGCCAGCAGCTTAGGTAGGGGCAGCGCGAACACCGGGGAGCTGTTTTTT

J gene: TRBJ2-7
V gene: TRBV7-3
clone size: -
D gene: -
CDR3 protein: CATMGASYEQYF
CDR3 DNA: TGTGCCACCATGGGGGCGTCCTACGAGCAGTACTTC

J gene: TRBJ2-5
V gene: TRBV27
clone size: -
D gene: TRBD2
CDR3 protein: CASSLLSGGQETQYF
CDR3 DNA: TGTGCCAGCAGTTTACTAAGCGGGGGGCAAGAGACCCAGTACTTC

J gene: TRBJ1-1
V gene: TRBV7-2
clone size: -
D gene: TRBD1
CDR3 protein: CASSFAGGDTEAFF
CDR3 DNA: TGTGCCAGCAGCTTTGCAGGGGGGGACACTGAAGCTTTCTTT

J gene: TRBJ2-5
V gene: TRBV5-1
clone size: -
D gene: -
CDR3 protein: CASSPVKVGETQYF
CDR3 DNA: TGCGCCAGCAGCCCCGTTAAGGTTGGAGAGACCCAGTACTTC

J gene: TRBJ1-3
V gene: TRBV4-1
clone size: -
D gene: -
CDR3 protein: CASSPGDSGNTIYF
CDR3 DNA: TGCGCCAGCAGCCCAGGGGATTCTGGAAACACCATATATTTT

J gene: TRBJ2-1
V gene: TRBV11-3
clone size: once
D gene: TRBD2
CDR3 protein: CASSFSGFEQFF
CDR3 DNA: TGTGCCAGCAGCTTTAGCGGGTTTGAGCAGTTCTTC

J gene: TRBJ1-1
V gene: TRBV5-5
clone size: -
D gene: TRBD1
CDR3 protein: CASSPSGQGVEAFF
CDR3 DNA: TGTGCCAGCAGCCCTTCGGGACAGGGGGTCGAAGCTTTCTTT

J gene: TRBJ1-1
V gene: TRBV3-1/TRBV3-2
clone size: -
D gene: -
CDR3 protein: CASSRSEGPGAFF
CDR3 DNA: TGTGCCAGCAGCCGCTCAGAGGGACCAGGAGCTTTCTTT

J gene: TRBJ1-2
V gene: TRBV3-1/TRBV3-2
clone size: -
D gene: -
CDR3 protein: CASSQNREAADGYTF
CDR3 DNA: TGTGCCAGCAGCCAGAACAGGGAGGCTGCGGATGGCTACACCTTC

J gene: TRBJ2-7
V gene: TRBV27
clone size: -
D gene: -
CDR3 protein: CASSLLGDTAYEQYF
CDR3 DNA: TGTGCCAGCAGTCTCCTCGGGGACACAGCCTACGAGCAGTACTTC

J gene: TRBJ1-1
V gene: TRBV7-9
clone size: -
D gene: -
CDR3 protein: CASLSGTYEAFF
CDR3 DNA: TGTGCCAGTTTATCGGGAACGTATGAAGCTTTCTTT

J gene: TRBJ2-6
V gene: TRBV9
clone size: -
D gene: -
CDR3 protein: CASSVTGANVLTF
CDR3 DNA: TGTGCCAGCAGCGTTACCGGGGCCAACGTCCTGACTTTC

J gene: TRBJ1-4
V gene: TRBV30
clone size: -
D gene: -
CDR3 protein: CAWRGKPGATNEKLFF
CDR3 DNA: TGTGCCTGGAGGGGGAAACCTGGGGCAACTAATGAAAAACTGTTTTTT